This T cell receptor (beta chain) was observed in a study of shared clonotypes between healthy human individuals. Broader study findings: The diversity represented, both genetic and in exposure history, was limited by few donors.

Comments on this clone: Its antigen is as yet unknown.

Data came from immunoSEQ multiplex PCR; TCRdb stores just in-frame clones and leaves some out. The sample has approximately 2,300,000 clones; under 95% are singletons. This receptor was taken from a man younger than 35 in good health. Some clones in this sample may be carry-over from other donors' samples. Sequencing input: naive CD4+ T cells from PBMCs. The subset is: CD45RA+ positively selected.

CDR3 residues: CASKIGQGRVHEQYF. CDR3 bases: TGTGCCAGTAAAATAGGACAGGGTCGCGTCCACGAGCAGTACTTC. J is TRBJ2-7 and V is TRBV19; 8 bases map to TRBD1. V was clipped by 7 bases and J by 5 bases; unmatched bases: 13. Per germline, CDR1 LNHDA and CDR2 SQIVND (reference sequence). The CDR3 extends over 15 amino acids. Full variable domain (outside the CDR3, taken from reference TRBV19 and TRBJ2-7): DGGITQSPKYLFRKEGQNVTLSCEQNLNHDAMYWYRQDPGQGLRLIYYSQIVNDFQKGDIAEGYSVSREKKESFPLTVTSAQKNPTAFYLCASKIGQGRVHEQYFGPGTRLTVT.